These T cell receptor beta chains were read from a single sample in a study of early T cells in non-severe SARS-CoV-2 infection. TCRdb reprocessed the 5' RACE reads via MiXCR and lists one record per CDR3 protein. Of about 94,000 distinct CDR3 sequences in the sample, roughly an eighth are singletons; the top ten hold 2% to 2.5%. The sequenced sample consisted of whole blood. The receptor set was obtained from an adult who was a healthcare worker with PCR-confirmed SARS-CoV-2 infection or an uninfected control (not recorded which). CDR3s include the opening cysteine and the closing phenylalanine or tryptophan. Fields, in order: J gene, V gene, CDR3 protein.

J gene: TRBJ2-4
V gene: TRBV6-2/TRBV6-3
CDR3 protein: CASSYGGLDKNIQYF

J gene: TRBJ2-7
V gene: TRBV5-1
CDR3 protein: CASSGTGQAYEQYF

J gene: TRBJ2-7
V gene: TRBV29-1
CDR3 protein: CSVEETSGGAYEQYF

J gene: TRBJ2-7
V gene: TRBV12-3/TRBV12-4
CDR3 protein: CASSFERGGPYEQYF

J gene: TRBJ2-3
V gene: TRBV4-2
CDR3 protein: CASSQGGTLTDTQYF

J gene: TRBJ1-1
V gene: TRBV20-1
CDR3 protein: CSARDGGTGLYAFF

J gene: TRBJ1-5
V gene: TRBV7-9
CDR3 protein: CASSHDRADQPQHF

J gene: TRBJ2-7
V gene: TRBV4-1
CDR3 protein: CASSVGGGDPREQYF

J gene: TRBJ1-4
V gene: TRBV28
CDR3 protein: CASSAGTGDEKLFF

J gene: TRBJ2-7
V gene: TRBV5-8
CDR3 protein: CASSLVSGGSYEQYF

J gene: TRBJ1-2
V gene: TRBV19
CDR3 protein: CASGTNYGYTF

J gene: TRBJ2-6
V gene: TRBV6-5
CDR3 protein: CASRTGQGVSGANVLTF

J gene: TRBJ2-5
V gene: TRBV5-1
CDR3 protein: CASSLARGEQETQYF